These T cell receptor beta chains were read from a single sample in a study of CD8 T cells in Susac syndrome. In TCRdb, the immunoSEQ multiplex PCR reads were re-called with MiXCR into one record per CDR3 protein. The table includes some 120,000 distinct CDR3 sequences, approximately 94% detected once. The source material was CD4+ T cells from PBMCs. These receptors all stem from a human donor with multiple sclerosis. Both conserved end residues are trimmed from each CDR3. Fields, in order: clone size, V gene, CDR3 protein. Rows give clone size only sometimes, using once, few, many, or a class for an expanded clone.

once | TRBV20-1 | SARDRDRGHRRDEQY
. | TRBV3-1 | AVKGLRYEQY
. | TRBV30 | AWVQTGHPRETQY
. | TRBV5-4 | ASSLEQGAGEQY
. | TRBV12-3/TRBV12-4 | ASSLGYRGSTEAF
. | TRBV7-9 | ASKGGQGNEQY
. | TRBV5-6 | ASSHATGARNSPLH
. | TRBV27 | ASSFRDSYEQY
. | TRBV2 | ASPRDGLSYEQY
. | TRBV5-6 | ASSLWREAQF
. | TRBV5-1 | ASSLDPQGLYT
. | TRBV20-1 | SARPGHRAKNIQY
. | TRBV7-9 | ASSPWDRAINEQF
. | TRBV12-3/TRBV12-4 | ASSLGESEPQH
. | TRBV18 | ASSGSSYEQY
once | TRBV12-3/TRBV12-4 | ASSRTEDYGYT
. | TRBV18 | ASSRGSRGETQY
. | TRBV20-1 | SARSRPNTGELF
. | TRBV6-1 | ASSPRRDSGGETQY
. | TRBV7-2 | ASSPTVSTIAEQF
. | TRBV7-9 | ASPSGGLPPELF
. | TRBV12-3/TRBV12-4 | ASSPSYNTIY
. | TRBV3-1 | ASSRGRGDGYT
. | TRBV12-5 | ASGLSIVAEAF
. | TRBV19 | ACKTSGGLTDTQY
. | TRBV5-1 | ASSARTGYEQY
. | TRBV23-1 | ASSHLRGTSPDTQY
. | TRBV6-6 | ASRQGVEAF
. | TRBV9 | ASSPRGDSGANVLT
. | TRBV7-9 | ASSSQGWEQY
. | TRBV19 | ASSMAGGDEQF
. | TRBV7-9 | ASSWGSNQPQH
. | TRBV5-1 | ASSFTEYEQY
. | TRBV5-6 | ASSSSETQY
. | TRBV7-2 | ASSGRVQETQY
. | TRBV15 | ATSREAGRGTEAF
. | TRBV30 | AWSRPTYNEQF
. | TRBV3-1 | ASSQDFGTRANNEQF
. | TRBV2 | ASNRDGYGYT
. | TRBV7-2 | ASSFGQGVGELF
once | TRBV12-5 | ASGLVLAATSTDTQY
. | TRBV5-4 | ASSFQNQPQH
. | TRBV3-1 | ASSAIGFANTGELF
once | TRBV4-2 | ASSQNLAGATDTQY
. | TRBV6-6 | ASSEGGPYEQY
few | TRBV29-1 | SVGGVYEQY
. | TRBV29-1 | SVGRTLSAEAF
. | TRBV30 | AWTIGLAGGAGETQY